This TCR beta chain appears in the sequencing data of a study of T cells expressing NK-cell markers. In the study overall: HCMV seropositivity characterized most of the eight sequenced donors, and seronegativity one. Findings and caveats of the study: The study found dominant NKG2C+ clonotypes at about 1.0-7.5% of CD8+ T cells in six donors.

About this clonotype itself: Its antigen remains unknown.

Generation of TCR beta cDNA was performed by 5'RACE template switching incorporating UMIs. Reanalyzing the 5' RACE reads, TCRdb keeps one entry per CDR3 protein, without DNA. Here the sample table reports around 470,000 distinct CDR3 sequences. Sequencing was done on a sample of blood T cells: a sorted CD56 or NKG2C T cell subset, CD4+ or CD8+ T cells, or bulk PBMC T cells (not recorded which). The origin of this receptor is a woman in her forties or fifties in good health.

The CDR3 sequence is CASRPSGGIQETQYF. The rearrangement joins TRBV3-1 to TRBJ2-5; no DNA is available, so the TRBD2 call from TCRdb remains unchecked. CDR1 is LGHDT and CDR2 is YNNKEL in the germline V gene (reference sequence). The length of the CDR3 is 15 residues.